This TCR beta chain was observed in a study of T cells in women clearing cervical HPV infection. As for the study in general: Cases were women with histologically confirmed HPV16-related CIN3 or worse, including a couple of invasive cancers. Controls were women whose single incident HPV16 infection cleared within 12 months without precancer or cancer.

Clones were sequenced by immunoSEQ multiplex PCR, and TCRdb holds only the in-frame ones, with some missing. This table lists 25,000 to 30,000 clones. The sequenced material came from blood buffy coat. This receptor was identified in a woman aged 18-70 years with a cervical HPV16 infection that either progressed to CIN3+ or cleared (not recorded which).

The CDR3 protein is CAWSVPGIVDGYTF. The CDR3 bases that were read are TGTGCCTGGAGTGTTCCGGGGATAGTGGATGGC. The chain combines TRBV30 with TRBJ1-2; D unresolved. The read stops 3 residues short of the end of the CDR3; the missing end is completed from the germline J gene. The CDR3 is made up of 14 amino acids. The V and J ends lost 0 bases and 6 bases respectively, with 14 bases between them. Per the germline V gene, CDR1 is GTSNPN and CDR2 is SVGIG (reference sequence).